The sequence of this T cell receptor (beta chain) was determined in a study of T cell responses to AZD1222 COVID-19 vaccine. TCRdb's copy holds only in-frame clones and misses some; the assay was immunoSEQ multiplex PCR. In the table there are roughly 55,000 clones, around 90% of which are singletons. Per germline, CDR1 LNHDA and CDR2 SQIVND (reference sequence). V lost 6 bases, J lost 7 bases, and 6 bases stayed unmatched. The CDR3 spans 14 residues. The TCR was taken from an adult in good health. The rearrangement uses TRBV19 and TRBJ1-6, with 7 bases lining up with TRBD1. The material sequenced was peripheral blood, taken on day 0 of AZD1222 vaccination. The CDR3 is CASSRQGENSPLHF. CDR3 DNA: TGTGCCAGTAGCAGACAGGGAGAGAATTCACCCCTCCACTTT. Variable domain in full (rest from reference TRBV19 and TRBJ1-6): DGGITQSPKYLFRKEGQNVTLSCEQNLNHDAMYWYRQDPGQGLRLIYYSQIVNDFQKGDIAEGYSVSREKKESFPLTVTSAQKNPTAFYLCASSRQGENSPLHFGNGTRLTVT.